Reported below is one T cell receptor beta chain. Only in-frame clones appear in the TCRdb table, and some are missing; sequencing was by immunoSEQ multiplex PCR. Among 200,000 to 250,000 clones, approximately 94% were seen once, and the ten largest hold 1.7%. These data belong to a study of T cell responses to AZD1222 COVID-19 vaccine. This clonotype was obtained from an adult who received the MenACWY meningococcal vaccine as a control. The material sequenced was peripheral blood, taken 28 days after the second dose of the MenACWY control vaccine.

CDR3 DNA: TGTGCCAGCAGTTACCTCGACAGGGCCCTCTACGAGCAGTACTTC. Translation gives CASSYLDRALYEQYF. The J gene is TRBJ2-7, the V gene TRBV6-2 or TRBV6-3; TRBD1 matches 7 bases. In germline, CDR1 is MNHEY, CDR2 SVGEGT. The CDR3 is 15 residues long. Trimming took 2 bases from V and 3 from J; bases not matched to a gene: 7.